Each of the 32 T cell receptor beta chains below was sequenced from the same sample in a study of T cells after yellow fever vaccination. TCRdb re-called the 5' RACE reads with MiXCR, one entry per CDR3 protein. The table has some 600,000 distinct CDR3 sequences, more than 9% seen once; the top ten hold 14% to 15%. The source was PBMCs, collected on the day of the yellow fever booster vaccination. These receptors all come from a man younger than 40 who received the YFV17D yellow fever vaccine.

This clonotype was found a few times. The V gene is TRBV4-3, the J gene TRBJ2-1; D call uncertain. CDR1 is LGHNA, CDR2 YSLEER, per germline. Trimming shortened V by 1 base and J by 4 bases, and 11 bases separated the two germline ends. CDR3 length: 15 residues. CDR3 nucleotides: TGCGCCAGCAGCCAAGCTTTAGGCTATTACAATGAGCAGTTCTTC. Translating gives CASSQALGYYNEQFF.

This clonotype appeared a few times. This sequence joins TRBV28 and TRBJ2-1; D unresolved. Trimming took off 4 bases at V and 8 bases at J, with 9 bases between the two ends. Germline-derived CDR1 and CDR2 are MDHEN and SYDVKM. The CDR3 extends over 12 amino acids. The CDR3 DNA is TGTGCCAGCAGTTACCCCCAACATGAGCAGTTCTTC. Amino acids: CASSYPQHEQFF.

This clonotype was counted between two and nine times. The chain combines TRBV7-2 with TRBJ2-3; D is unresolved. CDR3 length: 17 amino acids. Germline V gene lookup returns CDR1 SGHTA and CDR2 FQGNSA. The V end was cut by 5 bases, the J end by 6 bases, with 24 bases between. CDR3 nucleotides: TGTGCCAGCAGCCGTAGGGTTGGCATGGGGAACAAGGATACGCAGTATTTT. Protein product: CASSRRVGMGNKDTQYF.

This clonotype was counted a few times. The genes are TRBV7-8 and TRBJ2-1; D is undetermined. Germline V CDR1 and CDR2: SGHVS, FQNEAQ. The CDR3 runs 12 residues. Trimming removed 8 bases from V and 4 bases from J, with 9 bases in between. The CDR3 DNA is TGTGCCAGCTGCTCTAGTTACAATGAGCAGTTCTTC. This gives the protein CASCSSYNEQFF.

This chain joins TRBV15 and TRBJ1-2; D unresolved. Germline loops: CDR1 LNHNV, CDR2 YYDKDF (reference sequence). The length of the CDR3 is 13 residues. V was trimmed by 5 bases and J by 5 bases, leaving 12 bases between them. Here the CDR3 DNA reads TGTGCCACCAGCGACAACGGAGTATATGGCTACACCTTC. Protein sequence: CATSDNGVYGYTF.

This clonotype was seen once. The chain joins TRBV5-4 to TRBJ2-3; 10 nucleotides line up with TRBD2. The CDR3 runs 15 residues. Germline trimming cut 5 bases from V and 5 bases from J; bases unmatched to any gene: 8. CDR1 and CDR2 (germline): SGHNT, YYREEE (reference sequence). CDR3 DNA sequence: TGTGCCAGCAGAAACCCTAGCGGGAGCGGAGATACGCAGTATTTT. Its translation: CASRNPSGSGDTQYF.

This clonotype was seen many times. This rearrangement joins TRBV5-8 to TRBJ2-7, with 7 bases matching TRBD1. Germline CDR1 and CDR2: SGHTS and YDEGEE. V shed 0 bases and J 6 bases; nucleotides not matched to a gene: 3. This CDR3 has 13 residues. The chain's CDR3 is CASSLEGGFEQYF. In DNA, the CDR3 is TGTGCCAGCAGCTTGGAAGGGGGCTTCGAGCAGTACTTC.

The rearrangement uses TRBV11-2 and TRBJ1-3; D is undetermined. Between the trimmed V and J ends, which lost 8 bases and 4 bases, there was a span of 12 bases. Germline CDR1 reads SGHAT; CDR2 reads FQNNGV. The CDR3 totals 13 residues. The CDR3 sequence: CASRTSAGNTIYF. CDR3 nucleotide sequence: TGTGCCAGCCGTACCTCCGCCGGAAACACCATATATTTT.

In this sample, this clonotype turned up a few times. CDR3 nucleotides: TGTGCCAGCAGTCCCTGGACGAGGATGAACACTGAAGCTTTCTTT. It specifies CASSPWTRMNTEAFF. The rearrangement links TRBV12-3 or TRBV12-4 to TRBJ1-1; D not resolved. The CDR3 extends over 15 amino acids. Trimming took 5 bases from V and 0 from J, leaving 13 bases between them.

This clonotype was detected only a few times. J is TRBJ2-5 and V is TRBV15; 7 bases are shared with TRBD1. The CDR3 covers 14 residues. The trim removed 3 bases at V and 5 bases at J, leaving 6 bases unmatched. Germline V lookup: CDR1 LNHNV, CDR2 YYDKDF (reference sequence). The CDR3 loop is CATSSGTAQETQYF. DNA for the CDR3: TGTGCCACCAGCAGCGGGACAGCCCAGGAGACCCAGTACTTC.

Only a few counts were recorded for this clonotype. The J gene is TRBJ2-7, the V gene TRBV20-1; D is undetermined. The germline CDR1 and CDR2 sequences are DFQATT and SNEGSKA (reference sequence). The CDR3 contains 14 residues. V lost 6 bases and J lost 2, with 17 bases in between. The CDR3 reads CSAKRSVPPYEQYF. DNA for the CDR3: TGCAGTGCCAAGAGGTCTGTGCCTCCCTACGAGCAGTACTTC.

The chain is built from TRBV7-2 and TRBJ2-6; D unresolved. CDR1 and CDR2 (germline): SGHTA, FQGNSA. The CDR3 runs 15 residues. Between the trimmed V and J ends, which lost 2 bases and 2 bases, there was a span of 7 bases. The DNA of the CDR3 is TGTGCCAGCAGCTTACTCTTTACTGGGGCCAACGTCCTGACTTTC. This encodes CASSLLFTGANVLTF.

The chain has TRBV27 and TRBJ1-5; 7 bases match TRBD1. The V gene end was trimmed by 9 bases and the J gene end by 0 bases; junction bases not matched to a gene: 5. The CDR3 runs 14 residues. The germline V gene has CDR1 MNHEY and CDR2 SMNVEV (reference sequence). The CDR3 is CASRTGHSNQPQHF. The CDR3 coding sequence is TGTGCCAGTAGGACAGGTCATAGCAATCAGCCCCAGCATTTT.

The chain couples TRBV20-1 to TRBJ1-5; no definite D call. V lost 5 bases and J 7 bases, leaving 9 bases between the germline ends. Germline V gene lookup returns CDR1 DFQATT and CDR2 SNEGSKA (reference sequence). This CDR3 is built from 11 residues. The CDR3 DNA follows: TGCAGTGCTGGCACGTACCAGCCCCAGCATTTT. This encodes CSAGTYQPQHF.

The sample holds many counts of this clonotype. V is TRBV6-1 and J is TRBJ1-6; 7 bases line up with TRBD1. This CDR3 has 13 amino acids. The V segment lost 8 bases and the J segment 14 bases; nucleotides outside the gene matches: 12. CDR1 is MNHNS and CDR2 is SASEGT in the germline V gene. In DNA, the CDR3 is TGTGCCAGCGGTGTAGGGGGCAAGGGGACCCTCCACTTT. It translates to CASGVGGKGTLHF.

This clonotype was detected ten times or more. The rearrangement links TRBV6-2 or TRBV6-3 to TRBJ1-1; D remains ambiguous. The CDR3 runs 16 residues. CDR1 MNHEY and CDR2 SVGEGT come from the germline V gene. Trimming removed 2 bases from V and 0 bases from J, with 13 bases in between. The chain's CDR3 is CASSYGRAEMNTEAFF. The CDR3 nucleotides read TGTGCCAGCAGTTACGGGAGGGCGGAGATGAACACTGAAGCTTTCTTT.

The rearrangement links TRBV12-3 or TRBV12-4 to TRBJ1-1; the D gene is possibly TRBD1 (5 bases). The CDR3 loop spans 13 amino acids. V gave up 7 bases and J gave up 0 bases, with 9 bases separating them. This CDR3 reads CASTRQMNTEAFF. The CDR3 DNA reads as TGTGCCAGCACGAGACAGATGAACACTGAAGCTTTCTTT.

The CDR3 sequence: CASSLGLAGAENEQFF. DNA of the CDR3: TGTGCCAGCAGCTTGGGACTAGCGGGAGCGGAGAATGAGCAGTTCTTC. The chain combines TRBV5-6 with TRBJ2-1; 12 bases line up with TRBD2. Germline CDR1 SGHDT, CDR2 YYEEEE. The CDR3 length is 16 residues. Trimming took 0 bases from V and 7 from J; bases not matched to a gene: 5.

The chain recombines TRBV3-1 with TRBJ2-3; 10 positions agree with TRBD2. The trim removed 0 bases at V and 6 bases at J, leaving 9 bases unmatched. The CDR3 extends over 17 amino acids. From germline, CDR1 is LGHDT and CDR2 YNNKEL (reference sequence). The CDR3 here is CASSQDLAGVEGDTQYF. The CDR3, as DNA: TGTGCCAGCAGCCAAGACCTAGCGGGAGTGGAGGGCGATACGCAGTATTTT.

V and J are TRBV6-2 or TRBV6-3 and TRBJ2-7; D not certain. Germline V lookup: CDR1 MNHEY, CDR2 SVGEGT. The CDR3 covers 14 residues. V was clipped by 8 bases and J by 2 bases, with 16 bases between them. In DNA form, the CDR3 reads TGTGCCAGCCGCAAGGCGGACCCCGCCTACGAGCAGTACTTC. Its protein is CASRKADPAYEQYF.

This clonotype was seen a few times. The chain recombines TRBV13 with TRBJ2-6; D assignment may be TRBD1 or TRBD2 (5 bases each). This CDR3 comprises 18 residues. In germline, CDR1 is PRHDT, CDR2 FYEKMQ (reference sequence). V was cut by 4 bases and J by 2 bases, with 18 bases left in between. The CDR3 loop reads CASSSGTNYGTGANVLTF. As DNA, the CDR3 is TGTGCCAGCAGCTCCGGGACCAATTATGGGACTGGGGCCAACGTCCTGACTTTC.

The chain couples TRBV9 to TRBJ2-3; 9 bases are a match to TRBD2. The CDR3 has 18 residues. Germline-derived CDR1 and CDR2 are SGDLS and YYNGEE. With 0 bases clipped from V and 0 bases from J, the junction kept 8 bases outside the gene matches. This CDR3 is CASSVEASGIASTDTQYF. The CDR3, as DNA: TGTGCCAGCAGCGTAGAGGCTAGCGGGATCGCTAGCACAGATACGCAGTATTTT.

The V call is TRBV5-1, the J call TRBJ2-2; D possibly matches TRBD1 or TRBD2 (5 bases each). The V and J ends lost 2 bases and 2 bases respectively, with 13 bases between them. CDR1 and CDR2 from the germline V gene are SGHRS and YFSETQ. The CDR3 loop spans 16 amino acids. The CDR3 bases are TGCGCCAGCAGCTTACAGGTAGCGACAAACACCGGGGAGCTGTTTTTT. Translated, it gives CASSLQVATNTGELFF.

The chain recombines TRBV4-1 with TRBJ2-6; D not resolved. Germline CDR1 and CDR2: MGHRA and YSYEKL. This CDR3 comprises 16 residues. Trimming removed 2 bases at V and 4 bases at J, with 12 bases between. Here the CDR3 DNA reads TGCGCCAGCAGCCAACCCGGTTGGTCGGGGGCCAACGTCCTGACTTTC. Translating it yields CASSQPGWSGANVLTF.

The chain employs TRBV20-1 and TRBJ2-7, with 8 bases aligning to TRBD1. Per the germline V gene, CDR1 is DFQATT and CDR2 is SNEGSKA (reference sequence). V was pared by 1 base and J by 3 bases, with 8 bases of the junction left unmatched. This CDR3 comprises 15 residues. This CDR3 is CSARALDRGLYEQYF. Written as DNA, the CDR3 is TGCAGTGCTAGAGCCCTTGACAGGGGCCTCTACGAGCAGTACTTC.

The CDR3 bases are TGCGCCAGCAGCTTCGAGCGGAACACAGATACGCAGTATTTT. Translated: CASSFERNTDTQYF. This chain joins TRBV5-1 and TRBJ2-3; possible D gene TRBD2, 5 bases. Deletions cut 2 bases from V and 2 bases from J, with 9 bases between. Germline assignment: CDR1 SGHRS and CDR2 YFSETQ. This CDR3 is 14 amino acids long.

This rearrangement joins TRBV20-1 to TRBJ2-5; D is undetermined. The V gene lost 1 base and the J gene lost 8 bases, with 17 bases spanning the gap. CDR1 is DFQATT and CDR2 is SNEGSKA in the germline V gene (reference sequence). The CDR3 is 14 amino acids. CDR3: CSARVAAGTETQYF. The CDR3 region has the DNA TGCAGTGCTAGAGTGGCGGCAGGCACGGAAACCCAGTACTTC.

The genes are TRBV30 and TRBJ1-1; no reliable D call. The germline CDR1 and CDR2 sequences are GTSNPN and SVGIG (reference sequence). V lost 2 bases, J lost 4 bases, and 11 bases lay in between. The CDR3 is 13 amino acids. CDR3 region: CAWSRAAVTEAFF. The CDR3 nucleotides read TGTGCCTGGAGTCGAGCAGCGGTCACTGAAGCTTTCTTT.

The sample holds a few counts of this clonotype. The chain has TRBV28 and TRBJ1-1, with D unresolved. Trimming took off 2 bases at V and 8 bases at J, with 6 bases between the two ends. This CDR3 contains 11 residues. The germline V gene has CDR1 MDHEN and CDR2 SYDVKM. CDR3: CASSLIREAFF. The CDR3 bases are TGTGCCAGCAGTTTAATCCGGGAAGCTTTCTTT.

The chain employs TRBV6-1 and TRBJ2-3, with 10 nucleotides matching TRBD2. CDR3 length: 14 residues. CDR1 and CDR2 from the germline V gene are MNHNS and SASEGT. V dropped 6 bases and J dropped 6; count of bases not matched to a gene: 6. The CDR3 DNA is TGTGCCAGCAGGGCGGTAGCGGGAGGTGATACGCAGTATTTT. Protein: CASRAVAGGDTQYF.

The chain carries TRBV4-3 and TRBJ1-3, with D tentatively TRBD1 (5 bases). Germline lookup yields CDR1 LGHNA and CDR2 YSLEER. The CDR3 spans 15 residues. Trimming took 0 bases from V and 5 from J, leaving 11 bases between them. CDR3 in amino acids: CASSQDGGGRNTIYF. DNA of the CDR3: TGCGCCAGCAGCCAAGATGGGGGAGGTAGAAACACCATATATTTT.

The table lists this clonotype with many counts. The rearrangement joins TRBV6-5 to TRBJ1-1; D gene unclear. The CDR3 has 15 amino acids. The V gene lost 0 bases and the J gene lost 5 bases, with 13 bases spanning the gap. Germline V gene lookup returns CDR1 MNHEY and CDR2 SVGAGI. This CDR3 reads CASSYSGGRETEAFF. For the CDR3, the DNA is TGTGCCAGCAGTTACTCGGGTGGTAGGGAAACTGAAGCTTTCTTT.